This TCR beta chain is from a study of T cell responses to AZD1222 COVID-19 vaccine. Study background: Second-dose intervals of approximately 4 or approximately 12 weeks were pooled.

Regarding the study as a whole: Donors in the cohort were predominantly white British and more often female, and clonal diversity was possibly underestimated. Baseline antibody screening turned up just a handful of seropositive AZD1222 recipients. The breadth and depth of Spike-specific TCRs increased once two AZD1222 doses had been given.

The data were produced by immunoSEQ multiplex PCR, yet TCRdb's version contains in-frame clones alone and is incomplete. This sample carries roughly 140,000 clones, about nine tenths of them seen once, and the ten largest clones take roughly 1.9%. Comment on this clone: Antigen: not known.

The sequences come from peripheral blood, collected on day 0 of AZD1222 vaccination. The receptor comes from an adult in good health.

For the CDR3, the DNA is TGTGCCAGCAGTTTGCCTTGGGATGAGCAGTTCTTC. This translates into CASSLPWDEQFF. The V gene is TRBV28, the J gene TRBJ2-1; D remains ambiguous. CDR1 MDHEN and CDR2 SYDVKM come from the germline V gene. The CDR3 totals 12 residues. V was shortened by 3 bases and J by 8 bases, with 8 bases between the two germline ends.